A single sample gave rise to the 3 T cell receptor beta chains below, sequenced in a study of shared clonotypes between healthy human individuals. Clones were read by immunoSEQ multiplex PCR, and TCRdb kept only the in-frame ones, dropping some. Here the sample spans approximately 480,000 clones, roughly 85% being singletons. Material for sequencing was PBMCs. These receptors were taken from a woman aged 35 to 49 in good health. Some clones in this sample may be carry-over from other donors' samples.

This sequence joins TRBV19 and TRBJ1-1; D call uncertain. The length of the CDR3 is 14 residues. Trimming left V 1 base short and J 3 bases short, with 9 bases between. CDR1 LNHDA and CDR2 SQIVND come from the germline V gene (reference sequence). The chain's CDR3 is CASSIAGGHTEAFF. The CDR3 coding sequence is TGTGCCAGTAGTATAGCGGGAGGGCACACTGAAGCTTTCTTT.

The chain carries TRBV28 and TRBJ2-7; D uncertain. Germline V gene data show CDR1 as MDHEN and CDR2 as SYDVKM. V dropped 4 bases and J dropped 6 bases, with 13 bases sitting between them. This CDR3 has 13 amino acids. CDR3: CASSSRQRREQYF. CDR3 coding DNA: TGTGCCAGCAGTTCCCGACAACGGCGCGAGCAGTACTTC.

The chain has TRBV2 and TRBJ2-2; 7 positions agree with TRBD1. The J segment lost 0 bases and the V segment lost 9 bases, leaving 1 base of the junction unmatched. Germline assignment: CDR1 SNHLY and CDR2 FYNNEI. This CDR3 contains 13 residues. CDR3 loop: CARGTANTGELFF. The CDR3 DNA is TGTGCCAGAGGGACAGCGAACACCGGGGAGCTGTTTTTT.